This T cell receptor beta chain was sequenced for a study of sequential checkpoint blockade in melanoma. Trimming took 0 bases from V and 5 from J; bases not matched to a gene: 8. This CDR3 region has 16 residues. Data came from immunoSEQ multiplex PCR; TCRdb stores just in-frame clones and leaves some out. The data contain more than 9,000 clones, approximately 70% of them seen just once; the ten biggest clones take up about 18%. Treatment in this sample: randomized to nivolumab then ipilimumab (arm A) or the reverse (arm B). The TCR comes from a human donor with melanoma. The sample here was CD8+ T cells sorted from blood (inferred from file names), taken from a patient given nivolumab and ipilimumab in sequence. The genes are TRBV23-1 and TRBJ2-7; TRBD1 agrees at 9 bases. TRBV23-1 belongs to the ORF category, with a function that is uncertain. The CDR3 nucleotides are TGCGCCAGCAGTCAATCGACGGGGACAGGGAGAAACGAGCAGTACTTC. Translating gives CASSQSTGTGRNEQYF.